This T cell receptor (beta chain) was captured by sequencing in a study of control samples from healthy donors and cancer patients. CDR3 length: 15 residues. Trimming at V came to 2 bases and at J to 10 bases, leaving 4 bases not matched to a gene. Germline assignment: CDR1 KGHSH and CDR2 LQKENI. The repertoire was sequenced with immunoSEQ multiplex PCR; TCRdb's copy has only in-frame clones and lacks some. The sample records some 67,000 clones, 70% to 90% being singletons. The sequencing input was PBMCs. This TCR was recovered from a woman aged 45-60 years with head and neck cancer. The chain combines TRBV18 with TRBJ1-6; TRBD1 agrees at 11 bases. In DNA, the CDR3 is TGTGCCAGCTCACCAAGGGACAGGGGGGAGTCACCCCTCCACTTT. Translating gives CASSPRDRGESPLHF.